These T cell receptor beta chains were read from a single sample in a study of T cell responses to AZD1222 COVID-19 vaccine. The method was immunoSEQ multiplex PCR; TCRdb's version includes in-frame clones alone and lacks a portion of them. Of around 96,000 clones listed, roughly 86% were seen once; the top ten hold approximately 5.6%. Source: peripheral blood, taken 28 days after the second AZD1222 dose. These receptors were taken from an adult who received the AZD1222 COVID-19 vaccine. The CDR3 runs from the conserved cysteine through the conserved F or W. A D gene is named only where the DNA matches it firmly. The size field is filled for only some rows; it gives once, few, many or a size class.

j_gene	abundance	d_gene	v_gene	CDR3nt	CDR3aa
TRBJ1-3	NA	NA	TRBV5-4	TGTGCCAGCAGCTTGGGAGGCAGAGGGGCAGGCGGCACCATATATTTT	CASSLGGRGAGGTIYF
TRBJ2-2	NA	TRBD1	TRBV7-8	TGTGCCAGCAGCAGTATGGCAGGGGGCGGCACCGGGGAGCTGTTTTTT	CASSSMAGGGTGELFF
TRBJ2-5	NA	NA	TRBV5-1	TGCGCCAGCAGCCCACAGGGAGTCGAAGAGACCCAGTACTTC	CASSPQGVEETQYF
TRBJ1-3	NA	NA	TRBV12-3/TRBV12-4	TGTGCCGGAACCCGGGAGGCTGGAAACACCATATATTTT	CAGTREAGNTIYF
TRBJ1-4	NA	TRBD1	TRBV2	TGTGCCAGCAGGACCGACAGGGGGGAAAAACTGTTTTTT	CASRTDRGEKLFF
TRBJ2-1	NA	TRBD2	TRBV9	TGTGCCAGCAGCGCGGGACTAAAGGTCCCCAATGAGCGGTTCTTC	CASSAGLKVPNERFF
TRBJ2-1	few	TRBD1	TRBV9	TGTGCCAGCAGCACGACAGGGACCCCGTCCCCGTTCTTC	CASSTTGTPSPFF
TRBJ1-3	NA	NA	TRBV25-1	TGTGCCAGCAGTGAATATAGGGGGGGAAACACCATATATTTT	CASSEYRGGNTIYF
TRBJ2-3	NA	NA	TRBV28	TGTGCCAGCAGTCAACGGACTGGGAGGTTAGGAGATACGCAGTATTTT	CASSQRTGRLGDTQYF
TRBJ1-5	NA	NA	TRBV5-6	TGTGCCAGCAGCTTATTGACCGGAGGGGTGGGCAATCAGCCCCAGCATTTT	CASSLLTGGVGNQPQHF
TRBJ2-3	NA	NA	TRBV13	TGTGCCAGCAGCTTATGGGGTGGAGATACGCAGTATTTT	CASSLWGGDTQYF
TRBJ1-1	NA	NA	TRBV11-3	TGTGCCAGCAGCTTAGTCTGGGGCACTGAAGCTTTCTTT	CASSLVWGTEAFF
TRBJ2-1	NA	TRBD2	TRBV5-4	TGTGCCAGCAGCTTGGGACCTAGCGGGGGGGCAGGGAATGAGCAGTTCTTC	CASSLGPSGGAGNEQFF
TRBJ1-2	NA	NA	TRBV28	TGTGCCAGCACCACTCCTCCCGGGCAGGGGAAGGGCTACACCTTC	CASTTPPGQGKGYTF
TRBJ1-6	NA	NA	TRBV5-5	TGTGCCAGCAGCCCCCCCCCGGGGTCACCCCTCCACTTT	CASSPPPGSPLHF
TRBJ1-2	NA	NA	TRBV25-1	TGTGCCAGCAGTGAAGGGAAAGGGGATGGCTACACCTTC	CASSEGKGDGYTF
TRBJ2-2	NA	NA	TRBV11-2	TGTGCCAGCAGCTGGCACACCGGGGAGCTGTTTTTT	CASSWHTGELFF
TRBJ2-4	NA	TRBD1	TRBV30	TGTGCCTGGGGGGACAGTTCAAACATTCAGTACTTC	CAWGDSSNIQYF
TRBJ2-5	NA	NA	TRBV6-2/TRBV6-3	TGTGCCAGCAGTAGGGCCCCCCCCGGAGAGACCCAGTACTTC	CASSRAPPGETQYF
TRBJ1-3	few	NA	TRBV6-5	TGTGCCAGCAGTCCGGGGTACTCTGGAAACACCATATATTTT	CASSPGYSGNTIYF
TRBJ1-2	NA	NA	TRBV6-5	TGTGCCAGCAGCCCCGAGGGGATAGGCTATGGCTACACCTTC	CASSPEGIGYGYTF
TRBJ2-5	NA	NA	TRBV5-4	TGTGCCAGCAGATTGCGGGAGACCCAGTACTTC	CASRLRETQYF
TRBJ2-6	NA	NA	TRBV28	TGTGCCAGCAAGAGCCCGGCGGCTGGGGCCAACGTCCTGACTTTC	CASKSPAAGANVLTF